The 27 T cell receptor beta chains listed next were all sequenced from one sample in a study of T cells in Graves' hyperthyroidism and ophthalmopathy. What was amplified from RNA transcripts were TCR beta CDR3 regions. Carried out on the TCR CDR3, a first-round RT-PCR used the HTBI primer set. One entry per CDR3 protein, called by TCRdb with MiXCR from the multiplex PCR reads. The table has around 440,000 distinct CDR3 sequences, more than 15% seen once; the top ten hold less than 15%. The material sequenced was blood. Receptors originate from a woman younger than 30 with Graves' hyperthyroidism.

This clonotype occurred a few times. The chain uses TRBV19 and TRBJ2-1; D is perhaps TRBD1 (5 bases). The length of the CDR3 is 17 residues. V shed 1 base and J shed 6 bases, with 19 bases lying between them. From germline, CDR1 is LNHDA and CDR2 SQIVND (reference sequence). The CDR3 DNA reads TGTGCCAGTAGTATAGCCACTGCAGGGTCTTCGGGCAATGAGCAGTTCTTC. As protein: CASSIATAGSSGNEQFF.

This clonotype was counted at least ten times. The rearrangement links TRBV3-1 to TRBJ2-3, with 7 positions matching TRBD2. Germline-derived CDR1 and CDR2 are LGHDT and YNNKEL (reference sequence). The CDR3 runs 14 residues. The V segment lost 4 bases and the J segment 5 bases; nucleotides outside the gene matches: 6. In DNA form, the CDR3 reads TGTGCCAGCAGCCCCGAGCTAGCGGAAGATACGCAGTATTTT. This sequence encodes CASSPELAEDTQYF.

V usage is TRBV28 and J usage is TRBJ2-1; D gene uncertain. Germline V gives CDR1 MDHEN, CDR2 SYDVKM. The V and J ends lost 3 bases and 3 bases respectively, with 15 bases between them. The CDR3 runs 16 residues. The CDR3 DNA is TGTGCCAGCAGTTTCTCGGGCAGGCCCTTCTACAATGAGCAGTTCTTC. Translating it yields CASSFSGRPFYNEQFF.

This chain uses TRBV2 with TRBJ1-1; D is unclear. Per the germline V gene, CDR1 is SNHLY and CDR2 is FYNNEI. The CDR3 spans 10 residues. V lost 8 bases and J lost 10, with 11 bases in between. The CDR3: CASRDQTAFF. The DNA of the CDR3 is TGTGCCAGCCGAGACCAAACAGCTTTCTTT. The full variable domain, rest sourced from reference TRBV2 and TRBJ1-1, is EPEVTQTPSHQVTQMGQEVILRCVPISNHLYFYWYRQILGQKVEFLVSFYNNEISEKSEIFDDQFSVERPDGSNFTLKIRSTKLEDSAMYFCASRDQTAFFGQGTRLTVV.

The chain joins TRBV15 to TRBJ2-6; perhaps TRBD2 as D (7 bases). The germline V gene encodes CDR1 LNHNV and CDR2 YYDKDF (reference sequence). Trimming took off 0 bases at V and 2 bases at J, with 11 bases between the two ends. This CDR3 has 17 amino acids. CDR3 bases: TGTGCCACCAGCAGAGAAGGGGGGGGCGCTGGGGCCAACGTCCTGACTTTC. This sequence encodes CATSREGGGAGANVLTF.

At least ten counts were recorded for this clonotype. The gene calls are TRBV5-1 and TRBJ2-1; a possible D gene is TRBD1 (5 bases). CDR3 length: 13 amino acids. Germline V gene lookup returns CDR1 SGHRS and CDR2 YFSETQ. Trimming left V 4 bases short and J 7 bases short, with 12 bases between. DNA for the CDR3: TGCGCCAGCAGCCTAGGGGTTTTGAATGAGCAGTTCTTC. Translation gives CASSLGVLNEQFF.

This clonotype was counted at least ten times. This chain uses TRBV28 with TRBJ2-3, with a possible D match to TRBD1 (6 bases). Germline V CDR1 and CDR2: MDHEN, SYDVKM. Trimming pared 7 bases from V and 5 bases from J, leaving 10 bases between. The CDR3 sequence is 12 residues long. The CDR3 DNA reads TGTGCCAGCAAACAGGGATTAGATACGCAGTATTTT. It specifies CASKQGLDTQYF.

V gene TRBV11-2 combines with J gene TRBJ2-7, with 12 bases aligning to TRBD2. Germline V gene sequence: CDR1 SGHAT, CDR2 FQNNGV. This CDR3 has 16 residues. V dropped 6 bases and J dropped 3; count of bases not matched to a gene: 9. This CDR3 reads CASSSLGLAGSYEQYF. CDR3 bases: TGTGCCAGCAGTTCCCTCGGACTAGCGGGAAGCTACGAGCAGTACTTC.

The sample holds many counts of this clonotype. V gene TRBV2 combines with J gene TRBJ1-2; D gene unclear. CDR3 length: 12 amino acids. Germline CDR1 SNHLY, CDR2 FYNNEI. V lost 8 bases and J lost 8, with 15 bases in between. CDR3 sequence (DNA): TGTGCCAGCTCGGGCCAGGCGTTAGGCTACACCTTC. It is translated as CASSGQALGYTF.

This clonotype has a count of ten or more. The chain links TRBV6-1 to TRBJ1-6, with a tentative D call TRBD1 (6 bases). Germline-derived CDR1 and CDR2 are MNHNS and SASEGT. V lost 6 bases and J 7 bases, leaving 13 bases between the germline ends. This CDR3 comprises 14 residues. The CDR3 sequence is CASRLDSQNSPLHF. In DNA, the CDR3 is TGTGCCAGCAGACTGGACAGCCAAAATTCACCCCTCCACTTT.

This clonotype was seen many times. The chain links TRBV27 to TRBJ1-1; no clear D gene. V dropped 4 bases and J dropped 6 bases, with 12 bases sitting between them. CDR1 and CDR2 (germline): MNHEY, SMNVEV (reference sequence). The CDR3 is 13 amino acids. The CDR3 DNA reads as TGTGCCAGCAGTTCCCCCTTGACCTCTGAAGCTTTCTTT. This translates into CASSSPLTSEAFF.

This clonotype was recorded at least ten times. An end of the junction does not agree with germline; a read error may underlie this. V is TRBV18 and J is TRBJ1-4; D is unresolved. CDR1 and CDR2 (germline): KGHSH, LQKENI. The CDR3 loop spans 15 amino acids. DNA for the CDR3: TGTGCCAGCTCACCACAGGGCACAACTAATGAAAAACTGCTTTTT. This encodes CASSPQGTTNEKLLF. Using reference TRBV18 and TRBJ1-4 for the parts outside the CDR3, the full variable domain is NAGVMQNPRHLVRRRGQEARLRCSPMKGHSHVYWYRQLPEEGLKFMVYLQKENIIDESGMPKERFSAEFPKEGPSILRIQQVVRGDSAAYFCASSPQGTTNEKLLFGSGTQLSVL.

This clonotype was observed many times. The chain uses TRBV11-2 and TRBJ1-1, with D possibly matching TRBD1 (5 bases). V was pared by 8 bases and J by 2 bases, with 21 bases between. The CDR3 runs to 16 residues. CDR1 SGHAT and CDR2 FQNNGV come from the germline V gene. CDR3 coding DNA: TGTGCCAGCGAGTCCCGACAGCGTTTCAAAAACACTGAAGCTTTCTTT. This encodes CASESRQRFKNTEAFF.

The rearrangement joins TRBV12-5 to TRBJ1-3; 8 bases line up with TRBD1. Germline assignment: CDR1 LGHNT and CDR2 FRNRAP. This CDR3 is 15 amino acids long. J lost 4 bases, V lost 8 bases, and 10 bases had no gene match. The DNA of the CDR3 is TGTGCTAGTTCCATTCAGGGGGCGAGAGGAAACACCATATATTTT. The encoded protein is CASSIQGARGNTIYF.

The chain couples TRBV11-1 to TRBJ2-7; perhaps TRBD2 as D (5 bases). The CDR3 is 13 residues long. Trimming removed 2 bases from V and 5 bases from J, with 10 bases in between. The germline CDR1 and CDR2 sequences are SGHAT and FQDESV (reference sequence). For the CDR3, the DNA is TGTGCCAGCAGCTTAATTACGGGGAACGAGCAGTACTTC. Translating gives CASSLITGNEQYF.

The CDR3 DNA sequence: TGCAGTGCTAGTGAATTACCGAGCTCCTACAATGAGCAGTTCTTC. This codes for CSASELPSSYNEQFF. The chain uses TRBV20-1 and TRBJ2-1; D gene unclear. With 3 bases removed from V and 0 bases from J, the gap between germline ends came to 12 bases. The germline gives CDR1 DFQATT, CDR2 SNEGSKA (reference sequence). This CDR3 region has 15 residues.

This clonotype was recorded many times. The CDR3 region has the DNA TGTGCCAGCAGCTTATACACGTCCTACGAGCAGTACTTC. It specifies CASSLYTSYEQYF. This chain connects TRBV7-9 to TRBJ2-7; no firm D call. V was pared by 2 bases and J by 1 base, with 6 bases between. The CDR3 spans 13 residues. Looked up from germline, CDR1 is SEHNR and CDR2 is FQNEAQ (reference sequence).

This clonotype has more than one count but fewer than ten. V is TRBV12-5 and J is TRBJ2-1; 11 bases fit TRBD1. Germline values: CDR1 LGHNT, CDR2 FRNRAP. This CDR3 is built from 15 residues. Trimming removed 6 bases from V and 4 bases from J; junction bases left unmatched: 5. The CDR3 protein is CASGMDRGLYNEQFF. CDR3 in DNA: TGTGCTAGTGGGATGGACAGGGGGCTTTACAATGAGCAGTTCTTC.

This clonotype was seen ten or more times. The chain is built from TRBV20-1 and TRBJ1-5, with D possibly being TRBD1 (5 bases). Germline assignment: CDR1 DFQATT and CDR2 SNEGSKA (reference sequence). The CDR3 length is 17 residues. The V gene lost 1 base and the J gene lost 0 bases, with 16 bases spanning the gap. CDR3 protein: CSARVSTGRYSNQPQHF. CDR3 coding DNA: TGCAGTGCTAGAGTGAGCACAGGCCGTTATAGCAATCAGCCCCAGCATTTT.

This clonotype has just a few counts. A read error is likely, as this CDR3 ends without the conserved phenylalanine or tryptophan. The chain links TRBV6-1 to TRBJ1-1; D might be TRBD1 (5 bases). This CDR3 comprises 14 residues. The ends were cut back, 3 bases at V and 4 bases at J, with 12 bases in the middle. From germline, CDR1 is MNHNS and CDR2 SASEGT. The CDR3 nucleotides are TGTGCCAGCAGTGATCGGGGGGGGGGCACTGAAGCTTTCCTT. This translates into CASSDRGGGTEAFL.

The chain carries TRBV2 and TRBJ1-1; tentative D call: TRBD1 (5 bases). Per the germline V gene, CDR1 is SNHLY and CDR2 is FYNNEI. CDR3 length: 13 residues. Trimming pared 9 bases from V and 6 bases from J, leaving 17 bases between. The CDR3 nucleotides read TGTGCCAGTCTATTAGAGGGGTTGGCTGAAGCTTTCTTT. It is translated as CASLLEGLAEAFF.

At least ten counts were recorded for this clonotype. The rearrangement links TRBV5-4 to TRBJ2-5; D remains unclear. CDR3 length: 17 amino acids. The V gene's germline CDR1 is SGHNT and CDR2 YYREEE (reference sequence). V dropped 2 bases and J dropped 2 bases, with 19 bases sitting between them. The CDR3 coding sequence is TGTGCCAGCAGCTTAATCCTGCGGTTCGGAAATCAAGAGACCCAGTACTTC. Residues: CASSLILRFGNQETQYF.

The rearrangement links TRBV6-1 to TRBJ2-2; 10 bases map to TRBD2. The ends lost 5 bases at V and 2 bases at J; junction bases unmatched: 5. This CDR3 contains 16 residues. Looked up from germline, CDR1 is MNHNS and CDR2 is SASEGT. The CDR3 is CASSPGLAPNTGELFF. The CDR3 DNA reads TGTGCCAGCAGTCCGGGACTAGCGCCCAACACCGGGGAGCTGTTTTTT.

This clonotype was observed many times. The CDR3 protein is CASSSPEGLQETQYF. The DNA of the CDR3 is TGTGCCAGCAGCTCCCCGGAGGGGCTTCAAGAGACCCAGTACTTC. This chain links TRBV13 with TRBJ2-5; D perhaps matches TRBD2 (6 bases). The CDR3 is 15 amino acids. V lost 4 bases and J 2 bases, leaving 14 bases between the germline ends. The V gene's germline CDR1 is PRHDT and CDR2 FYEKMQ (reference sequence).

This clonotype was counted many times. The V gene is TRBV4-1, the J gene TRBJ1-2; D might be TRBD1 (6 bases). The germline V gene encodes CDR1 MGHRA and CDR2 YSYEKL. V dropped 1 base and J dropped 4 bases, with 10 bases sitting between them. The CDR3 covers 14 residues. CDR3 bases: TGCGCCAGCAGCCAAGCCCGGGACACCTATGGCTACACCTTC. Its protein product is CASSQARDTYGYTF.

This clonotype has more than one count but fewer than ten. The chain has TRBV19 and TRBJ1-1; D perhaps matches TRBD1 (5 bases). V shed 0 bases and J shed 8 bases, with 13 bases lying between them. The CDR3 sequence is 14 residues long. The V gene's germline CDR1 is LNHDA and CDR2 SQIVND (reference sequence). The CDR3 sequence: CASSIDTRALEAFF. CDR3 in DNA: TGTGCCAGTAGTATAGATACCAGGGCCCTAGAAGCTTTCTTT. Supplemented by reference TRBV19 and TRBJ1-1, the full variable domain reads DGGITQSPKYLFRKEGQNVTLSCEQNLNHDAMYWYRQDPGQGLRLIYYSQIVNDFQKGDIAEGYSVSREKKESFPLTVTSAQKNPTAFYLCASSIDTRALEAFFGQGTRLTVV.

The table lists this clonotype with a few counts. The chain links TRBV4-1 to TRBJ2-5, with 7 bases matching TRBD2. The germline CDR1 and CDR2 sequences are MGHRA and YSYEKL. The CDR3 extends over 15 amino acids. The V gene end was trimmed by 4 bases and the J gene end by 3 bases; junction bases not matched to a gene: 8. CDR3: CASSRGSGLEETQYF. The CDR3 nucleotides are TGCGCCAGCAGCCGGGGTAGCGGGTTAGAAGAGACCCAGTACTTC.